The 16 T cell receptor beta chains given below trace back to one sample, sequenced in a study of blood T cell repertoires in COVID-19. Here immunoSEQ multiplex PCR was the method, and the copy in TCRdb shows in-frame clones only, minus some. The data hold some 190,000 clones, with around 83% observed a single time. Sequences were obtained from PBMCs or T cells enriched from blood (not recorded which). These receptors were collected from a woman aged 25-40 years who had been exposed to COVID-19.

J is TRBJ2-2 and V is TRBV10-3; D is perhaps TRBD1 (6 bases). From germline, CDR1 is ENHRY and CDR2 SYGVKD. The CDR3 runs 12 residues. The V end lost 4 bases, the J end lost 6 bases, and 6 bases lay between the germline ends. The CDR3 spells CAISAGAGELFF. The CDR3 DNA reads as TGTGCCATCAGTGCAGGGGCCGGGGAGCTGTTTTTT.

The chain uses TRBV28 and TRBJ1-4, with no clear D. Deletions cut 2 bases from V and 6 bases from J, with 10 bases between. The CDR3 sequence is 14 residues long. Germline lookup yields CDR1 MDHEN and CDR2 SYDVKM. The CDR3 protein is CASSLVYLDEKLFF. Here the CDR3 DNA reads TGTGCCAGCAGTTTAGTATACTTGGATGAAAAACTGTTTTTT.

The sample holds one count of this clone. The rearrangement uses TRBV5-8 and TRBJ1-2; a weak D match, TRBD1 (5 bases). CDR1 is SGHTS, CDR2 YDEGEE, per germline. The CDR3 is 11 amino acids. The ends were cut back, 6 bases at V and 8 bases at J, with 11 bases in the middle. The CDR3 DNA is TGTGCCAGCAACCCCGGGGGAGGCTACACCTTC. Translated: CASNPGGGYTF.

This rearrangement joins TRBV5-4 to TRBJ2-3, with a tentative D call TRBD2 (5 bases). Trimming took off 2 bases at V and 6 bases at J, with 19 bases between the two ends. The germline CDR1 and CDR2 sequences are SGHNT and YYREEE (reference sequence). The CDR3 contains 16 residues. The CDR3 reads CASSFPGQLVSDTQYF. The CDR3 coding sequence is TGTGCCAGCAGCTTTCCCGGCCAACTAGTAAGCGATACGCAGTATTTT.

CDR3 DNA: TGTGCCAGCAGCTTAGACAGGGGTAGTTGCAATCAGCCCCAGCATTTT. It yields the protein CASSLDRGSCNQPQHF. The chain joins TRBV11-3 to TRBJ1-5; possibly TRBD1 for D (6 bases). CDR1 SGHNT and CDR2 YENEEA come from the germline V gene. There are 16 residues in the CDR3. The V end was cut by 0 bases, the J end by 2 bases, with 11 bases between.

This sequence joins TRBV12-3 or TRBV12-4 and TRBJ2-2; D is uncertain. Trimming stripped 8 bases from V and 1 base from J, with 8 bases between. The CDR3 spans 13 residues. The CDR3: CASSPGNTGELFF. The CDR3 DNA sequence: TGTGCCAGCTCACCAGGGAACACCGGGGAGCTGTTTTTT.

The V gene is TRBV5-3, the J gene TRBJ2-2, with TRBD1 identical over 8 bases. TRBV5-3 is an ORF, with its function uncertain. J was trimmed by 3 bases and V by 0 bases; bases with no gene match: 13. CDR3 length equals 19 residues. This chain's CDR3 is CARSLGGHQGARDTGELFF. The CDR3 DNA reads TGTGCCAGAAGCTTGGGTGGGCATCAGGGGGCGAGGGACACCGGGGAGCTGTTTTTT.

The chain recombines TRBV3-1 (or the pseudogene TRBV3-2) with TRBJ1-3; TRBD1 aligns across 7 bases. The CDR3 loop spans 14 amino acids. Germline CDR1 reads LGHDT; CDR2 reads YNNKEL (reference sequence). J gave up 4 bases and V 6 bases, and 6 bases lay outside the gene matches. CDR3 in DNA: TGTGCCAGCAGGCCAACAGGGGTAGGAAACACCATATATTTT. The encoded protein is CASRPTGVGNTIYF.

This clone is a singleton in its sample. V usage is TRBV6-5 and J usage is TRBJ1-4; TRBD1 aligns across 10 bases. The CDR3 loop spans 15 amino acids. Looked up from germline, CDR1 is MNHEY and CDR2 is SVGAGI. J was trimmed by 6 bases and V by 6 bases; bases with no gene match: 7. The CDR3 sequence: CASSWLGQGYEKLFF. The CDR3 nucleotides read TGTGCCAGCAGCTGGTTGGGACAGGGGTATGAAAAACTGTTTTTT.

The chain uses TRBV12-5 and TRBJ1-2, with D possibly being TRBD1 (5 bases). Germline loops: CDR1 LGHNT, CDR2 FRNRAP. V lost 6 bases to trimming and J lost 1 base, with 12 bases between them. The CDR3 is made up of 14 amino acids. The CDR3 sequence: CASGQFQGNYGYTF. The CDR3 DNA follows: TGTGCTAGTGGCCAATTCCAGGGTAACTATGGCTACACCTTC.

The chain is built from TRBV19 and TRBJ1-1, with D possibly TRBD1 on 6 matching bases. V was clipped by 7 bases and J by 6 bases, with 24 bases between them. The CDR3 runs 16 residues. Germline V gene lookup returns CDR1 LNHDA and CDR2 SQIVND (reference sequence). For the CDR3, the DNA is TGTGCCAGTACCTTTAAAGAGGGGGGGCGCGTAGCTGAAGCTTTCTTT. It encodes CASTFKEGGRVAEAFF.

This chain joins TRBV7-9 and TRBJ1-2; D is perhaps TRBD1 (6 bases). This CDR3 has 14 residues. Deletions cut 5 bases from V and 5 bases from J, with 15 bases between. From germline, CDR1 is SEHNR and CDR2 FQNEAQ (reference sequence). The CDR3 sequence: CASSPSGTPYGYTF. CDR3 sequence (DNA): TGTGCCAGCAGCCCCTCCGGGACACCTTATGGCTACACCTTC. Combining the CDR3 with reference TRBV7-9 and TRBJ1-2 gives the whole variable domain DTGVSQNPRHKITKRGQNVTFRCDPISEHNRLYWYRQTLGQGPEFLTYFQNEAQLEKSRLLSDRFSAERPKGSFSTLEIQRTEQGDSAMYLCASSPSGTPYGYTFGSGTRLTVV.

The V call is TRBV10-3, the J call TRBJ2-5; D is possibly TRBD1 (8 bases). This CDR3 is built from 14 residues. The V gene's germline CDR1 is ENHRY and CDR2 SYGVKD. V was cut by 0 bases and J by 5 bases, with 10 bases left in between. This chain's CDR3 is CAISESQGGETQYF. In nucleotides, the CDR3 is TGTGCCATCAGTGAGTCACAGGGGGGGGAGACCCAGTACTTC.

This rearrangement joins TRBV9 to TRBJ1-2; TRBD1 might be the D (6 bases). CDR3 length equals 12 residues. CDR1 and CDR2 (germline): SGDLS, YYNGEE. V was clipped by 2 bases and J by 8 bases, with 10 bases between them. CDR3 sequence reads: CASSVIQGGYTF. CDR3 coding DNA: TGTGCCAGCAGCGTCATACAGGGCGGCTACACCTTC.

The chain joins TRBV7-6 to TRBJ2-1; 14 positions match TRBD2. This CDR3 spans 19 amino acids. The J segment lost 4 bases and the V segment lost 5 bases, leaving 13 bases of the junction unmatched. Per the germline V gene, CDR1 is SGHVS and CDR2 is FNYEAQ. The CDR3 loop reads CASSPGVGLAGASYNEQFF. The CDR3 DNA is TGTGCCAGCAGCCCAGGGGTGGGACTAGCGGGGGCCTCATACAATGAGCAGTTCTTC.

The gene calls are TRBV27 and TRBJ1-2; D may be TRBD1 (6 bases). Trimming took off 2 bases at V and 9 bases at J, with 13 bases between the two ends. The CDR3 is 13 amino acids. Per germline, CDR1 MNHEY and CDR2 SMNVEV (reference sequence). CDR3 in amino acids: CASSLRDTGSYTF. The CDR3 DNA reads TGTGCCAGCAGTTTAAGGGACACTGGGAGCTACACCTTC.